This T cell receptor beta chain emerged from a study of cytomegalovirus exposure and HLA in healthy donors. This CDR3 has 13 residues. The V end lost 5 bases, the J end lost 0 bases, and 6 bases lay between the germline ends. CDR1 and CDR2 from the germline V gene are SGHTA and FQGTGA. The PCR contained 60 Vbeta and 13 Jbeta primers. Profiling relied on immunoSEQ multiplex PCR, and the TCRdb table lists in-frame clones only, not all of them. In the table there are about 170,000 clones, about four fifths of which are singletons. Specimen: PBMCs. The TCR was taken from a woman aged 18-30 years in good health and CMV-seronegative. The chain has TRBV7-3 and TRBJ2-3; D not resolved. CDR3: CASSPHSTDTQYF. The CDR3 DNA reads TGTGCCAGCAGCCCACACAGCACAGATACGCAGTATTTT.